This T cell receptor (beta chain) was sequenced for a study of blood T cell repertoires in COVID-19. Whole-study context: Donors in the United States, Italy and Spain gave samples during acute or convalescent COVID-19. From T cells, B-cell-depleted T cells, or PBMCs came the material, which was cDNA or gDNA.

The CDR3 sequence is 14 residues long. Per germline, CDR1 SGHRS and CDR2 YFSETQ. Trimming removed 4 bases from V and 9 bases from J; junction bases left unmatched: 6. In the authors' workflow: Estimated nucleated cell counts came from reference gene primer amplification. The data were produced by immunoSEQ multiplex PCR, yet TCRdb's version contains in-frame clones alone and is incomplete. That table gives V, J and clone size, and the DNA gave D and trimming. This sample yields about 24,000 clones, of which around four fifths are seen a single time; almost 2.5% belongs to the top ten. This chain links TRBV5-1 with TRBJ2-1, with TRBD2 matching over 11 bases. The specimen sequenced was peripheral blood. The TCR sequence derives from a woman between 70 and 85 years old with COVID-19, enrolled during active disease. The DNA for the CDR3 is TGCGCCAGCAGCCCCACTAGCGGGAGTGCTGAGCAGTTCTTC. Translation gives CASSPTSGSAEQFF.